This passage covers 7 T cell receptor beta chains from one sample sequenced in a study of CD8+CD57+ T cells in acquired aplastic anemia. Genomic DNA, serving as template, underwent TCR beta VDJ and CDR3 profiling. TCRdb re-called the reads through MiXCR, storing one row per CDR3 protein. The data contain about 190,000 distinct CDR3 sequences, less than 65% of them singletons. Sequencing was carried out using sorted CD4+, CD8+, or CD8+CD57+ T cells (not recorded which) from PBMCs. These receptors were taken from a human donor in good health, serving as a control.

In its sample, this clonotype was seen a few times. The chain has TRBV9 and TRBJ1-2; D is possibly TRBD1 (5 bases). The ends were cut back, 0 bases at V and 0 bases at J, with 9 bases in the middle. Germline V gene data show CDR1 as SGDLS and CDR2 as YYNGEE. This CDR3 spans 15 amino acids. CDR3 nucleotides: TGTGCCAGCAGCGTAGGGGGCAGGGCTAACTATGGCTACACCTTC. Translating gives CASSVGGRANYGYTF. Full variable domain (remainder filled in from reference TRBV9 and TRBJ1-2): DSGVTQTPKHLITATGQRVTLRCSPRSGDLSVYWYQQSLDQGLQFLIQYYNGEERAKGNILERFSAQQFPDLHSELNLSSLELGDSALYFCASSVGGRANYGYTFGSGTRLTVV.

The CDR3 loop is CASSWDTHRPQHF. CDR3 nucleotides: TGTGCCAGCAGTTGGGACACACATCGGCCCCAGCATTTT. The gene calls are TRBV6-2 or TRBV6-3 and TRBJ1-5; a weak D match, TRBD1 (6 bases). The ends were cut back, 4 bases at V and 9 bases at J, with 13 bases in the middle. This CDR3 contains 13 residues. Per germline, CDR1 MNHEY and CDR2 SVGEGT.

This clonotype was seen many times. The rearrangement joins TRBV20-1 to TRBJ2-5, with 7 nucleotides matching TRBD1. The germline V gene encodes CDR1 DFQATT and CDR2 SNEGSKA (reference sequence). The CDR3 loop spans 14 amino acids. The V segment lost 3 bases and the J segment 1 base; nucleotides outside the gene matches: 5. Written as DNA, the CDR3 is TGCAGTGCTAGTTACAGGGGAACCCAAGAGACCCAGTACTTC. Translated: CSASYRGTQETQYF.

The sample holds many counts of this clonotype. V and J are TRBV5-1 and TRBJ2-1; 9 bases match TRBD1. The junction had 4 bases not matched to a gene; V was cut back by 4 bases and J by 2 bases. The CDR3 extends over 15 amino acids. From germline, CDR1 is SGHRS and CDR2 YFSETQ. The DNA of the CDR3 is TGCGCCAGCAGCCTGACAGGGGGGCCCTACAATGAGCAGTTCTTC. Its protein is CASSLTGGPYNEQFF. Based on the CDR3 plus reference TRBV5-1 and TRBJ2-1, the full variable domain is KAGVTQTPRYLIKTRGQQVTLSCSPISGHRSVSWYQQTPGQGLQFLFEYFSETQRNKGNFPGRFSGRQFSNSRSEMNVSTLELGDSALYLCASSLTGGPYNEQFFGPGTRLTVL.

The table lists this clonotype with a count of one. The chain uses TRBV7-2 and TRBJ2-2; no clear D. Germline CDR1 reads SGHTA; CDR2 reads FQGNSA. With 0 bases removed from V and 10 bases from J, the gap between germline ends came to 9 bases. CDR3 length equals 13 residues. CDR3 loop: CASSLATGQELFF. In DNA form, the CDR3 reads TGTGCCAGCAGCTTAGCCACTGGGCAGGAGCTGTTTTTT.

The chain is built from TRBV6-5 and TRBJ2-7; TRBD2 matches 7 bases. V dropped 6 bases and J dropped 3; count of bases not matched to a gene: 11. The CDR3 covers 15 residues. Per the germline V gene, CDR1 is MNHEY and CDR2 is SVGAGI. CDR3 nucleotides: TGTGCCAGCAGGTTAGGGGCAGCGGGGAGCTACGAGCAGTACTTC. Protein product: CASRLGAAGSYEQYF.

The chain links TRBV20-1 to TRBJ2-3; 12 bases are a match to TRBD2. Trimming removed 2 bases from V and 1 base from J; junction bases left unmatched: 4. The CDR3 extends over 16 amino acids. CDR1 DFQATT and CDR2 SNEGSKA come from the germline V gene (reference sequence). The CDR3 nucleotides read TGCAGTGCTAGATTCTCTAGCGGGGGGGGCACAGATACGCAGTATTTT. Protein sequence: CSARFSSGGGTDTQYF.